The 21 T cell receptor beta chains below come from one sample, sequenced in a study of T cell repertoires in cytomegalovirus infection. TCRdb re-analysed the reads in MiXCR, keeping a single row per CDR3 protein. This table has roughly 720,000 distinct CDR3 sequences, approximately 34% appearing once. The sample consisted of PBMCs. These receptors were taken from a human donor in good health (CMV status not recorded). Some clones in this sample may be carry-over from other donors' samples.

This clonotype was found a few times. The J gene is TRBJ1-2, the V gene TRBV24-1; weak D call: TRBD1 (5 bases). Trimming removed 3 bases at V and 1 base at J, with 8 bases between. Per germline, CDR1 KGHDR and CDR2 SFDVKD. The CDR3 runs 14 residues. The CDR3 bases are TGTGCCACCAGTGATATGACAGTTAACTATGGCTACACCTTC. Protein sequence: CATSDMTVNYGYTF.

The CDR3 DNA sequence: TGTGCCAGCAGCCCGGGACAGTCCGCAACTAATGAAAAACTGTTTTTT. Translating gives CASSPGQSATNEKLFF. The rearrangement joins TRBV5-4 to TRBJ1-4, with 7 bases lining up with TRBD1. V lost 4 bases and J lost 0; bases outside the gene matches: 6. The CDR3 covers 16 residues. Germline V gene data show CDR1 as SGHNT and CDR2 as YYREEE (reference sequence).

This clonotype was seen more than once but under ten times. The V and J genes are TRBV15 and TRBJ2-7, with TRBD1 identical over 7 bases. V lost 5 bases, J lost 2 bases, and 9 bases stayed unmatched. CDR1 is LNHNV and CDR2 is YYDKDF in the germline V gene (reference sequence). The CDR3 has 15 amino acids. The chain's CDR3 is CATSPRQGPPYEQYF. The CDR3 coding sequence is TGTGCCACCAGCCCGAGACAGGGCCCCCCCTACGAGCAGTACTTC.

Remarks on this clonotype: At one end, the junction sequence differs from germline, possibly due to a read error. The chain has TRBV7-2 and TRBJ2-2; TRBD2 matches 7 bases. Germline V gene sequence: CDR1 SGHTA, CDR2 FQGNSA. CDR3 length equals 14 residues. CDR3 coding DNA: TGTGCCAGCAGCTTAGCCCCCCATCGGGGGGAGCTGTCTTTT. This gives the protein CASSLAPHRGELSF.

This clonotype came up a few times. This chain connects TRBV19 to TRBJ1-5; 7 nucleotides agree with TRBD1. From germline, CDR1 is LNHDA and CDR2 SQIVND (reference sequence). The V gene end was trimmed by 4 bases and the J gene end by 7 bases; junction bases not matched to a gene: 10. This CDR3 contains 15 residues. The CDR3 protein is CASSTPGDRGQPQHF. The DNA of the CDR3 is TGTGCCAGTAGTACCCCTGGGGACAGAGGCCAGCCCCAGCATTTT.

V is TRBV6-1 and J is TRBJ1-6, with a possible D match to TRBD1 (6 bases). The CDR3 covers 14 residues. V was clipped by 2 bases and J by 8 bases, with 10 bases between them. CDR1 and CDR2 from the germline V gene are MNHNS and SASEGT. The CDR3 sequence: CASSERGADSPLHF. CDR3 DNA sequence: TGTGCCAGCAGTGAACGGGGGGCTGATTCACCCCTCCACTTT.

The chain combines TRBV28 with TRBJ1-1; D unclear. CDR1 and CDR2 from the germline V gene are MDHEN and SYDVKM. Trimming took 4 bases from V and 6 from J, leaving 21 bases between them. The CDR3 covers 16 residues. The CDR3 DNA follows: TGTGCCAGCAGTTCCCTGCCGGGATCGGGGAGTCCTGAAGCTTTCTTT. Protein sequence: CASSSLPGSGSPEAFF.

Only a few counts were recorded for this clonotype. The chain links TRBV12-3 or TRBV12-4 to TRBJ2-1; TRBD1 matches at 7 bases. After removal of 4 bases from V and 4 bases from J, the junction contained 7 bases not matched to a gene. The CDR3 consists of 15 residues. CDR3 in amino acids: CASSSRGSPYNEQFF. The CDR3 DNA reads TGTGCCAGCAGTTCCAGGGGGAGTCCTTACAATGAGCAGTTCTTC.

This clonotype has only a few counts. The chain couples TRBV2 to TRBJ2-4; 15 bases agree with TRBD2. Germline assignment: CDR1 SNHLY and CDR2 FYNNEI. This CDR3 region has 21 residues. V shed 0 bases, J shed 3 bases, and the junction held 12 bases outside the gene matches. The CDR3 here is CASSEARGLAGGRGDKNIQYF. As DNA, the CDR3 is TGTGCCAGCAGTGAAGCGCGAGGACTAGCGGGAGGGAGGGGGGACAAAAACATTCAGTACTTC.

The J gene is TRBJ2-7, the V gene TRBV15; 7 bases agree with TRBD1. Per the germline V gene, CDR1 is LNHNV and CDR2 is YYDKDF (reference sequence). The CDR3 runs to 16 residues. V shed 6 bases, J shed 5 bases, and the junction held 16 bases outside the gene matches. CDR3 DNA: TGTGCCACCAGATTAACTATACAGGGGATTAGCGACGAGCAGTACTTC. Translating gives CATRLTIQGISDEQYF.

This clonotype was counted a few times. The chain links TRBV5-1 to TRBJ1-5; D uncertain. From germline, CDR1 is SGHRS and CDR2 YFSETQ. Trimming stripped 0 bases from V and 4 bases from J, with 8 bases between. CDR3 size: 14 residues. The CDR3 here is CASSLGVANQPQHF. Written as DNA, the CDR3 is TGCGCCAGCAGCTTGGGAGTCGCTAATCAGCCCCAGCATTTT. The whole variable domain, remainder taken from reference TRBV5-1 and TRBJ1-5, is KAGVTQTPRYLIKTRGQQVTLSCSPISGHRSVSWYQQTPGQGLQFLFEYFSETQRNKGNFPGRFSGRQFSNSRSEMNVSTLELGDSALYLCASSLGVANQPQHFGDGTRLSIL.

This clonotype came up once. The chain couples TRBV6-2 or TRBV6-3 to TRBJ2-7; D is possibly TRBD1 or TRBD2 (5 bases each). This CDR3 is 14 amino acids long. The germline CDR1 and CDR2 sequences are MNHEY and SVGEGT. V lost 6 bases and J 3 bases, leaving 15 bases between the germline ends. In DNA, the CDR3 is TGTGCCAGCAGCCGGGACGGTCTTAACTACGAGCAGTACTTC. Translating it yields CASSRDGLNYEQYF.

This clonotype was seen only a few times. V usage is TRBV2 and J usage is TRBJ2-7; 9 nucleotides align to TRBD1. Germline CDR1 reads SNHLY; CDR2 reads FYNNEI. The CDR3 extends over 14 amino acids. V lost 7 bases to trimming and J lost 3 bases; unmatched junction nucleotides: 7. The CDR3 coding sequence is TGTGCCAGCACACCGCTGACAGGGGGCTACGAGCAGTACTTC. This codes for CASTPLTGGYEQYF.

J is TRBJ2-1 and V is TRBV12-3 or TRBV12-4; 7 positions agree with TRBD2. Trimming cost V 5 bases and J 12 bases; bases outside gene matches: 16. The CDR3 contains 15 residues. CDR3 nucleotides: TGTGCCAGCAGTCCCACCCCTGGCGGGAGCGGTCGGCAGTTCTTC. Protein sequence: CASSPTPGGSGRQFF.

This clonotype turned up a few times. This chain connects TRBV6-5 to TRBJ2-5; 9 bases align to TRBD2. This CDR3 has 16 residues. Germline CDR1 and CDR2: MNHEY and SVGAGI. The V and J ends lost 0 bases and 0 bases, in that order; junction bases with no gene match: 2. The CDR3 region has the DNA TGTGCCAGCAGTTACTCGCTAGCGGGGTACCAAGAGACCCAGTACTTC. Amino acids: CASSYSLAGYQETQYF.

A note on this clonotype: A read error may account for a junction end that differs from germline. This chain uses TRBV7-6 with TRBJ2-3; no reliable D call. Germline CDR1 SGHVS, CDR2 FNYEAQ. This CDR3 spans 13 amino acids. CDR3 sequence reads: CASSLIVTDTLYF. The CDR3 DNA is TGTGCCAGCAGCTTAATAGTTACAGATACGCTGTATTTT. The whole variable domain, remainder taken from reference TRBV7-6 and TRBJ2-3, is GAGVSQSPRYKVTKRGQDVALRCDPISGHVSLYWYRQALGQGPEFLTYFNYEAQQDKSGLPNDRFSAERPEGSISTLTIQRTEQRDSAMYRCASSLIVTDTLYFGPGTRLTVL.

The chain is built from TRBV25-1 and TRBJ1-2, with unresolved D. V lost 8 bases, J lost 8 bases, and 21 bases lay in between. The CDR3 has 14 amino acids. Per germline, CDR1 MGHDK and CDR2 SYGVNS. CDR3 sequence: CASPYSSHSRGYTF. CDR3 in DNA: TGTGCCAGCCCATACTCGTCCCACAGTCGAGGCTACACCTTC.

CDR3 protein: CASSLTRTNTGELFF. As DNA, the CDR3 is TGTGCCAGCAGCTTAACGAGGACGAACACCGGGGAGCTGTTTTTT. The genes are TRBV7-9 and TRBJ2-2; D uncertain. V was clipped by 2 bases and J by 0 bases, with 7 bases between them. The CDR3 contains 15 residues. Germline V gives CDR1 SEHNR, CDR2 FQNEAQ (reference sequence).

The chain couples TRBV20-1 to TRBJ2-1, with TRBD2 identical over 10 bases. Germline V gene data show CDR1 as DFQATT and CDR2 as SNEGSKA (reference sequence). This CDR3 region has 15 residues. The V gene end was trimmed by 2 bases and the J gene end by 2 bases; junction bases not matched to a gene: 3. CDR3 protein: CSARKLAGAYNEQFF. The CDR3 DNA sequence: TGCAGTGCTAGAAAGCTAGCGGGGGCCTACAATGAGCAGTTCTTC.

As concerns this clonotype: With a much larger clone just one base away, this may be a read error. Likely a read error: the CDR3 ends without its conserved phenylalanine or tryptophan. This chain uses TRBV7-3 with TRBJ2-3; D is perhaps TRBD1 (6 bases). V gave up 3 bases and J gave up 6 bases, with 10 bases separating them. This CDR3 has 13 amino acids. Per the germline V gene, CDR1 is SGHTA and CDR2 is FQGTGA. The CDR3 nucleotides read TGTGCCAGCAGCTTTTTGGGGGCGGATACGCAGTATTGT. This codes for CASSFLGADTQYC.

This chain connects TRBV28 to TRBJ1-3; no clear D gene. Trimming cost V 7 bases and J 0 bases, with 16 bases left between them. The CDR3 totals 16 residues. The germline gives CDR1 MDHEN, CDR2 SYDVKM. This CDR3 is CASKSGGMSSGNTIYF. The CDR3 nucleotides read TGTGCCAGCAAGTCCGGTGGCATGAGCTCTGGAAACACCATATATTTT.